The T cell receptor beta chain described here comes from a study of T cell responses to AZD1222 COVID-19 vaccine. Study observations and caveats: Reportedly, nearly half the spike-specific TCRs target unmutated variant regions.

Generated by immunoSEQ multiplex PCR, the TCRdb table keeps only in-frame clones and is missing some. The sample holds about 110,000 clones, roughly 90% seen once. V shed 5 bases and J shed 5 bases, with 12 bases lying between them. CDR1 SEHNR and CDR2 FQNEAQ come from the germline V gene (reference sequence). This CDR3 spans 13 amino acids. Turning to this clone: What it binds is not known.

This chain uses TRBV7-9 with TRBJ2-5; D possibly uses TRBD1 or TRBD2 (6 bases each). The receptor was isolated from an adult in good health. The material was peripheral blood, obtained on day 0 of MenACWY control vaccination. The CDR3 loop is CASSLGGGETQYF. The DNA of the CDR3 is TGTGCCAGCAGCCTCGGGGGCGGGGAGACCCAGTACTTC.